This T cell receptor beta chain was retrieved from a study of blood T cell repertoires in COVID-19. The wider study: The samples span acute and convalescent COVID-19 from the United States, Italy and Spain. T cells, B-cell-depleted T cells, or PBMCs provided the cDNA or gDNA that served as material.

Seattle's enrolled individuals joined amid active infection and were then monitored longitudinally. CDR1 is SGHRS and CDR2 is YFSETQ in the germline V gene. With 2 bases removed from V and 0 bases from J, the gap between germline ends came to 9 bases. The CDR3 spans 15 residues. Authors' data handling: Reference gene primer amplification gave estimated nucleated cell counts. Data came from immunoSEQ multiplex PCR; TCRdb stores just in-frame clones and leaves some out. V and J calls and clone size come straight from that table; D and trimming were deduced from the DNA. The sample has about 56,000 clones, 85% to 90% seen once.

The chain is built from TRBV5-1 and TRBJ2-1; possible D gene TRBD2, 5 bases. The sequenced material came from peripheral blood. This sequence was found in a woman aged 55-75 years with COVID-19, enrolled during active disease. This CDR3 is CASSFIATSYNEQFF. The CDR3 bases are TGCGCCAGCAGCTTCATAGCGACCTCCTACAATGAGCAGTTCTTC.